A single sample gave rise to the 29 T cell receptor beta chains below, sequenced in a study of CD8 T cells in ankylosing spondylitis. TCRdb processed the 5' RACE reads anew with MiXCR; each CDR3 protein has one entry. The profile covers about 240,000 distinct CDR3 sequences, with 8% to 9.5% appearing a single time and 6.5% to 7% taken by the ten largest. The specimen was blood, either unsorted or a sorted T cell fraction (not recorded which). These receptors were taken from a male donor with ankylosing spondylitis or in good health (not recorded which).

Many counts were recorded for this clonotype. The chain joins TRBV7-3 to TRBJ1-2; D call uncertain. This CDR3 contains 14 residues. Germline CDR1 reads SGHTA; CDR2 reads FQGTGA. V was shortened by 5 bases and J by 8 bases, with 18 bases between the two germline ends. The CDR3: CASSTSRRAPGYTF. CDR3 coding DNA: TGTGCCAGCAGCACAAGCCGCAGAGCTCCAGGCTACACCTTC.

This clonotype was detected many times. This sequence joins TRBV20-1 and TRBJ1-2; weak D call: TRBD1 (5 bases). The CDR3 is made up of 14 amino acids. Deletions cut 3 bases from V and 4 bases from J, with 15 bases between. Germline values: CDR1 DFQATT, CDR2 SNEGSKA (reference sequence). CDR3 nucleotides: TGCAGTGCTAGTTTTGGTGGACAAGTCTATGGCTACACCTTC. It specifies CSASFGGQVYGYTF.

On this clonotype itself: A read error is possible here, since a much larger clone lies one base away. The chain uses TRBV7-9 and TRBJ2-7; either TRBD1 or TRBD2 may supply D (5 bases each). Germline V gene data show CDR1 as SEHNR and CDR2 as FQNEAQ (reference sequence). The CDR3 is 15 residues long. The CDR3 sequence is CASSLHVMGTYERYF. Here the CDR3 DNA reads TGTGCCAGCAGCTTACACGTGATGGGGACCTACGAGCGGTACTTC.

This clonotype was counted ten times or more. The chain links TRBV5-5 to TRBJ2-1; TRBD2 matches at 10 bases. The CDR3 consists of 15 residues. Germline V gene lookup returns CDR1 SGHKS and CDR2 YYEKEE (reference sequence). Trimming cost V 1 base and J 8 bases; bases outside gene matches: 6. CDR3: CASSLPGLALHEQFF. The CDR3 DNA follows: TGTGCCAGCAGCTTGCCGGGACTAGCGCTCCATGAGCAGTTCTTC.

This clonotype has a count of ten or more. The chain uses TRBV30 and TRBJ2-2; perhaps TRBD1 as D (6 bases). The V gene lost 2 bases and the J gene lost 1 base, with 11 bases spanning the gap. From germline, CDR1 is GTSNPN and CDR2 SVGIG (reference sequence). The CDR3 has 15 residues. CDR3 nucleotide sequence: TGTGCCTGGAGTCAATCGGACAGGAACACCGGGGAGCTGTTTTTT. Translated: CAWSQSDRNTGELFF.

This clonotype was seen ten or more times. The V and J genes are TRBV20-1 and TRBJ2-5; possibly TRBD1 for D (6 bases). The germline CDR1 and CDR2 sequences are DFQATT and SNEGSKA (reference sequence). V was cut by 3 bases and J by 1 base, with 12 bases left in between. The CDR3 has 14 residues. DNA for the CDR3: TGCAGTGCTAGTTACAGGGCTGGCCAAGAGACCCAGTACTTC. It codes for CSASYRAGQETQYF.

This clonotype has a count of ten or more. The V gene is TRBV12-3 or TRBV12-4, the J gene TRBJ2-7; D is possibly TRBD1 or TRBD2 (5 bases each). The CDR3 sequence is 15 residues long. The germline V and J ends were trimmed by 8 bases and 7 bases, with 24 bases remaining between them. Here the CDR3 DNA reads TGTGCCAGCTCGCCAAACCGGGACGGCATCGGGGAGCAGTACTTC. This sequence encodes CASSPNRDGIGEQYF.

This chain connects TRBV2 to TRBJ2-5; D is perhaps TRBD2 (5 bases). Trimming shortened V by 0 bases and J by 7 bases, and 15 bases separated the two germline ends. Germline V gene lookup returns CDR1 SNHLY and CDR2 FYNNEI. The CDR3 runs to 15 residues. The CDR3 reads CASSEALGSEGTQYF. CDR3 coding DNA: TGTGCCAGCAGTGAAGCGCTGGGGAGTGAAGGGACCCAGTACTTC.

This clonotype occurred many times. This rearrangement joins TRBV5-1 to TRBJ2-7; TRBD2 is a possible D gene (5 bases). The CDR3 consists of 16 residues. Germline V gene lookup returns CDR1 SGHRS and CDR2 YFSETQ. Deletions cut 4 bases from V and 3 bases from J, with 20 bases between. CDR3 bases: TGCGCCAGCAGCCCAGACCCGATAAGCGGAAGCTACGAGCAGTACTTC. Translating gives CASSPDPISGSYEQYF.

This chain uses TRBV2 with TRBJ2-7; D is undetermined. V was pared by 2 bases and J by 5 bases, with 10 bases between. Germline V CDR1 and CDR2: SNHLY, FYNNEI. The CDR3 extends over 13 amino acids. The CDR3 spells CASSERFRHEQYF. The CDR3 region has the DNA TGTGCCAGCAGTGAACGCTTTCGCCACGAGCAGTACTTC.

This clonotype was counted many times. The chain employs TRBV18 and TRBJ2-5; no firm D call. CDR3 length: 12 residues. The germline CDR1 and CDR2 sequences are KGHSH and LQKENI. The V end was cut by 0 bases, the J end by 4 bases, with 3 bases between. DNA of the CDR3: TGTGCCAGCTCACCACCGGGAGAGACCCAGTACTTC. This encodes CASSPPGETQYF.

This clonotype has ten or more counts. This sequence joins TRBV20-1 and TRBJ2-7; 8 bases fit TRBD1. Germline CDR1 reads DFQATT; CDR2 reads SNEGSKA (reference sequence). CDR3 length: 15 residues. Trimming removed 0 bases from V and 4 bases from J; junction bases left unmatched: 8. The CDR3 DNA follows: TGCAGTGCTAGAGATACGAGGCAGGGGGCGTACGAGCAGTACTTC. Protein product: CSARDTRQGAYEQYF.

The table lists this clonotype with many counts. V usage is TRBV7-9 and J usage is TRBJ1-4; D not resolved. This CDR3 contains 14 residues. V gave up 5 bases and J gave up 6 bases, with 13 bases separating them. CDR1 is SEHNR, CDR2 FQNEAQ, per germline (reference sequence). The chain's CDR3 is CASSPQRDHEKLFF. CDR3 in DNA: TGTGCCAGCAGCCCCCAGAGGGATCATGAAAAACTGTTTTTT.

Concerning this clonotype itself: One end of the junction varies from germline; a read error may be responsible. The chain has TRBV20-1 and TRBJ2-1; D uncertain. Germline values: CDR1 DFQATT, CDR2 SNEGSKA (reference sequence). The CDR3 covers 12 residues. The CDR3 nucleotides read TGCAGTGCTAGAGATTATCTGGCCCTCAACGCCTTC. It encodes CSARDYLALNAF.

The chain recombines TRBV30 with TRBJ1-3; no reliable D call. The CDR3 has 13 amino acids. V was trimmed by 1 base and J by 0 bases, leaving 4 bases between them. Germline V gene lookup returns CDR1 GTSNPN and CDR2 SVGIG (reference sequence). CDR3 loop: CAWSEFSGNTIYF. DNA of the CDR3: TGTGCCTGGAGTGAGTTCTCTGGAAACACCATATATTTT.

The table lists this clonotype with many counts. The gene calls are TRBV20-1 and TRBJ1-1, with D unclear. In germline, CDR1 is DFQATT, CDR2 SNEGSKA (reference sequence). V gave up 0 bases and J gave up 0 bases, with 5 bases separating them. The CDR3 totals 13 residues. For the CDR3, the DNA is TGCAGTGCTAGAGAGGGTTTGAACACTGAAGCTTTCTTT. Amino acid sequence: CSAREGLNTEAFF.

This clonotype has at least ten counts. The junction differs from germline at one of its ends, possibly a read error. The CDR3 DNA reads TGTGCTAGCAGCCCGGACACAAGCTCCTACAATGAGCAGTTCTTC. Translation gives CASSPDTSSYNEQFF. J is TRBJ2-1 and V is TRBV7-7; D perhaps matches TRBD1 (5 bases). Germline V CDR1 and CDR2: SSHAT, FNYEAQ (reference sequence). The CDR3 consists of 15 residues.

The sample holds many counts of this clonotype. The V and J genes are TRBV12-3 or TRBV12-4 and TRBJ2-3; 10 nucleotides line up with TRBD2. V dropped 6 bases and J dropped 2; count of bases not matched to a gene: 5. The CDR3 extends over 15 amino acids. CDR3 in amino acids: CASSPLAGVTDTQYF. The CDR3 nucleotides read TGTGCCAGCAGCCCTCTAGCGGGAGTCACAGATACGCAGTATTTT.

This clonotype was counted at least ten times. This chain uses TRBV3-1 with TRBJ2-1; tentative D call: TRBD1 (5 bases). Germline lookup yields CDR1 LGHDT and CDR2 YNNKEL (reference sequence). V shed 0 bases and J shed 2 bases, with 14 bases lying between them. The CDR3 sequence is 17 residues long. CDR3 residues: CASSQDHRTDAYNEQFF. The DNA for the CDR3 is TGTGCCAGCAGCCAAGATCACAGGACCGACGCCTACAATGAGCAGTTCTTC.

This clonotype has a count of ten or more. J is TRBJ2-1 and V is TRBV20-1; 13 bases agree with TRBD2. V was pared by 3 bases and J by 4 bases, with 6 bases of the junction left unmatched. The CDR3 totals 16 residues. CDR1 and CDR2 from the germline V gene are DFQATT and SNEGSKA (reference sequence). The CDR3 DNA follows: TGCAGTGCTAGCGGACTAGCGGGAGAATCTTACAATGAGCAGTTCTTC. As protein: CSASGLAGESYNEQFF.

The gene calls are TRBV18 and TRBJ2-1; TRBD1 agrees at 11 bases. Trimming cost V 3 bases and J 5 bases; bases outside gene matches: 3. Looked up from germline, CDR1 is KGHSH and CDR2 is LQKENI. The CDR3 runs 15 residues. The chain's CDR3 is CASSPTGQGDNEQFF. CDR3 DNA sequence: TGTGCCAGCTCACCTACGGGACAGGGGGACAATGAGCAGTTCTTC.

This clonotype was observed many times. This sequence joins TRBV30 and TRBJ2-7; 8 positions match TRBD1. Germline V gives CDR1 GTSNPN, CDR2 SVGIG (reference sequence). There are 12 residues in the CDR3. Germline trimming cut 7 bases from V and 5 bases from J; bases unmatched to any gene: 7. The DNA for the CDR3 is TGTGCCTTTCTGGGGACAGGTAACGAGCAGTACTTC. Its protein product is CAFLGTGNEQYF.

This clonotype came up many times. The chain links TRBV6-1 to TRBJ2-1; D gene ambiguous. The germline gives CDR1 MNHNS, CDR2 SASEGT. CDR3 size: 16 residues. The V end was cut by 0 bases, the J end by 8 bases, with 17 bases between. The CDR3 is CASSEANAALADEQFF. CDR3 coding DNA: TGTGCCAGCAGTGAAGCCAACGCAGCCTTGGCGGATGAGCAGTTCTTC.

The J gene is TRBJ1-2, the V gene TRBV14, with 9 nucleotides matching TRBD1. The CDR3 runs to 14 residues. The germline gives CDR1 SGHDN, CDR2 FVKESK. V was clipped by 4 bases and J by 4 bases; unmatched bases: 4. The CDR3 is CASSPGTGTYGYTF. CDR3 bases: TGTGCCAGCAGCCCGGGGACAGGGACCTATGGCTACACCTTC.

This clonotype has more than one count but fewer than ten. This chain connects TRBV27 to TRBJ2-7; 7 bases are a match to TRBD1. With 6 bases clipped from V and 0 bases from J, the junction kept 8 bases outside the gene matches. Per germline, CDR1 MNHEY and CDR2 SMNVEV (reference sequence). The CDR3 has 15 residues. The CDR3 DNA follows: TGTGCCAGCAGCTTCGGGACAGCCCGCTCCTACGAGCAGTACTTC. It encodes CASSFGTARSYEQYF.

This clonotype was seen repeatedly, ten times or more. The chain joins TRBV20-1 to TRBJ2-3; D is unresolved. CDR3 size: 14 residues. V lost 3 bases and J 2 bases, leaving 12 bases between the germline ends. Germline V gene data show CDR1 as DFQATT and CDR2 as SNEGSKA (reference sequence). CDR3 amino acids: CSARDPAHTDTQYF. The CDR3 nucleotides are TGCAGTGCTAGGGATCCGGCCCACACAGATACGCAGTATTTT.

This clonotype was observed at least ten times. The chain couples TRBV4-2 to TRBJ2-1; no reliable D call. CDR3 size: 13 residues. From germline, CDR1 is LGHNA and CDR2 YNFKEQ. The V end was cut by 4 bases, the J end by 9 bases, with 13 bases between. The CDR3 coding sequence is TGTGCCAGCAGCCCCTCGGGCCGGGCTGAGCAGTTCTTC. Protein product: CASSPSGRAEQFF.

Comments on this clonotype: A much bigger clone sits one base away, suggesting this may be a read error. The rearrangement joins TRBV20-1 to TRBJ2-4; 11 bases are a match to TRBD2. The CDR3 is 13 residues long. Germline V CDR1 and CDR2: DFQATT, SNEGSKA (reference sequence). Here the CDR3 DNA reads TGCAGCGCGCGACTAGCGGGACTGTACTTTCAGTACTTC. It is translated as CSARLAGLYFQYF.

V gene TRBV7-2 combines with J gene TRBJ1-2; possibly TRBD1 for D (5 bases). This CDR3 comprises 12 residues. Per germline, CDR1 SGHTA and CDR2 FQGNSA. V lost 5 bases and J 8 bases, leaving 12 bases between the germline ends. CDR3 amino acids: CASSRDVGGYTF. The CDR3, as DNA: TGTGCCAGCAGCCGGGACGTGGGAGGCTACACCTTC.